The present T cell receptor (beta chain) was sequenced within a study of cytomegalovirus exposure and HLA in healthy donors. Study-wide results and limits: The tendency of first-cohort TCR clusters to co-occur in the 120 validation repertoires was identified by a subsequent analysis. The authors confirmed in vitro that three CMV-associated chains were specific for CMV antigens. With high specificity and sensitivity, the classifier reportedly diagnosed cytomegalovirus status.

TCRdb's table, derived via immunoSEQ multiplex PCR, lists solely in-frame clones and lacks some. The top ten hold around 1.1% of the sample, which has about 130,000 clones, approximately 92% seen once. On this clone: What it binds is unknown.

This receptor was obtained from a woman aged 18-29 years in good health and CMV-seronegative. Source material: PBMCs.

The CDR3 loop is CASSSPMSGRTGELFF. In nucleotides, the CDR3 is TGTGCCAGCAGTTCCCCTATGTCAGGGAGGACCGGGGAGCTGTTTTTT. The chain is built from TRBV5-6 and TRBJ2-2, with a possible D match to TRBD2 (6 bases). Trimming cost V 5 bases and J 5 bases, with 19 bases left between them. Germline CDR1 and CDR2: SGHDT and YYEEEE. The CDR3 extends over 16 amino acids.